The 5 T cell receptor beta chains reported below all come from one sample, sequenced in a study of blood T cell repertoires in COVID-19. The repertoire was sequenced with immunoSEQ multiplex PCR; TCRdb's copy has only in-frame clones and lacks some. The table lists about 190,000 clones, roughly 80% of them singletons. The material sequenced was peripheral blood. All receptors come from a woman in her thirties or forties with acute or convalescent COVID-19.

The rearrangement links TRBV7-9 to TRBJ2-7; no clear D gene. This CDR3 contains 14 residues. V was pared by 8 bases and J by 2 bases, with 16 bases between. Germline CDR1 and CDR2: SEHNR and FQNEAQ (reference sequence). Here the CDR3 reads CASAPTAAAYEQYF. The CDR3 region has the DNA TGTGCCAGCGCCCCGACGGCGGCGGCCTACGAGCAGTACTTC.

The genes are TRBV28 and TRBJ1-1; 7 nucleotides line up with TRBD1. This CDR3 is built from 14 residues. The junction had 11 bases not matched to a gene; V was cut back by 8 bases and J by 5 bases. Per the germline V gene, CDR1 is MDHEN and CDR2 is SYDVKM. The CDR3 here is CASVSPGGDTEAFF. The CDR3 DNA reads as TGTGCCAGCGTATCGCCAGGGGGAGATACTGAAGCTTTCTTT.

V and J are TRBV6-5 and TRBJ1-1; no firm D call. Germline V gene sequence: CDR1 MNHEY, CDR2 SVGAGI. Trimming left V 2 bases short and J 8 bases short, with 6 bases between. This CDR3 has 11 residues. The CDR3 reads CASSYAEEAFF. CDR3 nucleotide sequence: TGTGCCAGCAGTTACGCGGAGGAAGCTTTCTTT.

The chain combines TRBV5-4 with TRBJ1-4; D unresolved. Between the trimmed V and J ends, which lost 4 bases and 4 bases, there was a span of 17 bases. CDR1 and CDR2 (germline): SGHNT, YYREEE (reference sequence). The CDR3 consists of 16 residues. The CDR3 sequence is CASSRQDRGINEKLFF. The CDR3 DNA sequence: TGTGCCAGCAGCCGACAAGATCGAGGGATTAATGAAAAACTGTTTTTT.

The V gene is TRBV6-1, the J gene TRBJ1-6; D is unclear. Per germline, CDR1 MNHNS and CDR2 SASEGT. The CDR3 runs 16 residues. V was trimmed by 0 bases and J by 7 bases, leaving 13 bases between them. The CDR3 coding sequence is TGTGCCAGCAGTGAAGCTGTCCCTCCGGGGAATTCACCCCTCCACTTT. It is translated as CASSEAVPPGNSPLHF.